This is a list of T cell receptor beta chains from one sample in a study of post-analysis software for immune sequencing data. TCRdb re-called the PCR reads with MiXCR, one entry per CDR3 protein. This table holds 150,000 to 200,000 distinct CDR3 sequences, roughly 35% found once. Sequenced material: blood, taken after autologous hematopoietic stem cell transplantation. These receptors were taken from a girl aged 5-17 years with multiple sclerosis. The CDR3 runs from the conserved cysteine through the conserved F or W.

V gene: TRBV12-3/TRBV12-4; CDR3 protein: CATGIGTEAFF
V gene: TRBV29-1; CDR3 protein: CSTRVTTSSYNEQFF
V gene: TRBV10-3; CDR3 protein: CAISEPTTPSGRAMTPEGYEQYF
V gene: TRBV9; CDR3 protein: CASSVIAGGDNEQFF
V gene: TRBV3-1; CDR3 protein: CASSPALGVLAGELFF
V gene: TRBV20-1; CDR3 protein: CSARGVVGTDTQYF
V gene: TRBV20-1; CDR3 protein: CSARDRGNYGYTF
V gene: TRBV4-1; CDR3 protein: CASSQDGSGGETQYF
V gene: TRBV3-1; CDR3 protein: CASSHRVREQFF
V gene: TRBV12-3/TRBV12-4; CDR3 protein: CASSIGTGNEAFF
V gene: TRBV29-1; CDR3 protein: CSVKGTSGHSYNEQFF
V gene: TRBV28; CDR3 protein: CASDTGGARAFF
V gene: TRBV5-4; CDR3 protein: CASSSYGLAGGQYF
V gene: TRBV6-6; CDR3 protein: CASSAGWGNQPQHF
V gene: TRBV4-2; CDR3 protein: CASSQELVPDEGGYTF
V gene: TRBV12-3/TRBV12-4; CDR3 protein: CASRRFGQGPSGANVLTF
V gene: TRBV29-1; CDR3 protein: CSVGGQSTGELFF
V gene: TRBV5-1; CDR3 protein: CASSLVPETKNIQYF
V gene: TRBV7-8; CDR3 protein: CASSPVPEPNSPLHF
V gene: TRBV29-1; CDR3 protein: CSVETSGRCEQFF
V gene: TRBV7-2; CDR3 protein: CASNLARSQGFQETQYF
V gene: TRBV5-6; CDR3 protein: CASSLGLAGVDSSYEQYF
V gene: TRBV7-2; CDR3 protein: CVSSLAGRSGDTQYF
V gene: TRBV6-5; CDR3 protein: CASSSRVYGYTF
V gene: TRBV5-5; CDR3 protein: CASSLITSSYEQYF
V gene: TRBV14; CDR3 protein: CASSQGLAGFYEQYF
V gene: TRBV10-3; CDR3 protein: CAISEIPTNYGYTF
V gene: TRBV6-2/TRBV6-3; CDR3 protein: CASNRDLPNTEAFF
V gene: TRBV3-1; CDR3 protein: CASSQDSDSYEQYF
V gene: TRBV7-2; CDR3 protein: CASSLGRDGETQYF
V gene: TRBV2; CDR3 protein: CASRAFGRNEQFF
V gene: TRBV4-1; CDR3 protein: CASSHRDRDSYGYTF
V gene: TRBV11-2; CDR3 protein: CASSSGTGGTAGYNEQFF
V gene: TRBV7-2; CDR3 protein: CASSLPSGSTDTQYF
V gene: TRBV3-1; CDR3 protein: CASSQERPGGRETQYF
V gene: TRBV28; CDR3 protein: CASSSRLAGVETQYF
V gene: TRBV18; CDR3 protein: CTSSHRDSYNEQYF
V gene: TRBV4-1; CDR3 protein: CASSQDQAGDFNEQFF
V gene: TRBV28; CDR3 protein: CASNYQGGSLNSPLHF
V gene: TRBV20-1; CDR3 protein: CSASTSSGYEQYF
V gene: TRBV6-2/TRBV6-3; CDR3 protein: CASSLSGHQVYEQFF